The 21 T cell receptor beta chains in this list originate from one sample, sequenced in a study of CD8+ T cells in alopecia areata. cDNA reverse transcribed from extracted RNA served as the sequencing template. Measured with immunoSEQ multiplex PCR; TCRdb has only the in-frame clones, and not every one. The table shows 120,000 or so clones, with 45% to 50% occurring only once. The sample was NKG2D-low CD8+ T cells sorted from blood. The receptors stem from a human donor with alopecia areata.

The rearrangement uses TRBV6-1 and TRBJ2-5; no clear D gene. V was shortened by 3 bases and J by 5 bases, with 7 bases between the two germline ends. Germline CDR1 reads MNHNS; CDR2 reads SASEGT. The CDR3 covers 12 residues. CDR3 nucleotide sequence: TGTGCCAGCAGTGAGGGTCTGGAGACCCAGTACTTC. Translating gives CASSEGLETQYF.

The V gene is TRBV29-1, the J gene TRBJ2-7, with D maybe TRBD2 (6 bases). Germline CDR1 and CDR2: SQVTM and ANQGSEA. CDR3 length: 12 residues. V lost 7 bases and J lost 4, with 14 bases in between. CDR3 bases: TGCAGCGCAGGGACTGGAAATTACGAGCAGTACTTC. It yields the protein CSAGTGNYEQYF.

This clone was counted between two and nine times. The chain links TRBV4-1 to TRBJ1-6; possible D gene TRBD1, 5 bases. CDR1 and CDR2 from the germline V gene are MGHRA and YSYEKL. The V end lost 0 bases, the J end lost 10 bases, and 10 bases lay between the germline ends. The CDR3 covers 14 residues. Written as DNA, the CDR3 is TGCGCCAGCAGCCAAGATCAGGGAACCTCACCCCTCCACTTT. This translates into CASSQDQGTSPLHF.

The chain carries TRBV29-1 and TRBJ2-7; D gene uncertain. The CDR3 has 12 residues. CDR1 is SQVTM and CDR2 is ANQGSEA in the germline V gene. V shed 3 bases and J shed 3 bases, with 9 bases lying between them. Here the CDR3 reads CSVEAGFYEQYF. CDR3 bases: TGCAGCGTTGAGGCCGGTTTCTACGAGCAGTACTTC.

This clone appeared a few times. The rearrangement joins TRBV28 to TRBJ2-3; D possibly corresponds to TRBD1 (6 bases). V gave up 3 bases and J gave up 0 bases, with 13 bases separating them. The length of the CDR3 is 16 residues. Germline values: CDR1 MDHEN, CDR2 SYDVKM. As DNA, the CDR3 is TGTGCCAGCAGTTTGCGAGGGGGATTAAGCACAGATACGCAGTATTTT. As protein: CASSLRGGLSTDTQYF.

This clone was seen only a few times. The rearrangement joins TRBV29-1 to TRBJ2-1; 7 bases map to TRBD1. Trimming removed 4 bases from V and 5 bases from J; junction bases left unmatched: 5. The CDR3 spans 13 residues. Germline V gene sequence: CDR1 SQVTM, CDR2 ANQGSEA. The CDR3 loop is CSVGNRGDNEQFF. The CDR3 nucleotides read TGCAGCGTTGGTAACAGGGGAGACAATGAGCAGTTCTTC.

The V and J genes are TRBV5-1 and TRBJ2-3; 7 bases are shared with TRBD1. The junction had 6 bases not matched to a gene; V was cut back by 4 bases and J by 4 bases. Germline-derived CDR1 and CDR2 are SGHRS and YFSETQ. There are 14 residues in the CDR3. This chain's CDR3 is CASSPTTGADTQYF. CDR3 DNA: TGCGCCAGCAGCCCTACCACAGGGGCAGATACGCAGTATTTT.

This clone has just a few counts. The V call is TRBV11-2, the J call TRBJ2-3, with D unclear. The CDR3 has 12 residues. Between the trimmed V and J ends, which lost 4 bases and 6 bases, there was a span of 8 bases. CDR1 is SGHAT, CDR2 FQNNGV, per germline. The CDR3 spells CASSSQGDTQYF. CDR3 DNA: TGTGCCAGCAGCTCGCAAGGGGATACGCAGTATTTT.

The V gene is TRBV30, the J gene TRBJ1-1; tentative D call: TRBD1 (5 bases). The CDR3 loop spans 12 amino acids. Trimming took off 0 bases at V and 6 bases at J, with 8 bases between the two ends. Germline V CDR1 and CDR2: GTSNPN, SVGIG (reference sequence). CDR3 in amino acids: CAWSVGVAEAFF. For the CDR3, the DNA is TGTGCCTGGAGTGTAGGGGTCGCTGAAGCTTTCTTT.

The rearrangement links TRBV6-6 to TRBJ1-2; D is undetermined. V dropped 3 bases and J dropped 4 bases, with 12 bases sitting between them. This CDR3 is built from 14 residues. Germline CDR1 MNHNY, CDR2 SVGAGI (reference sequence). The CDR3 protein is CASSYDGPVYGYTF. The CDR3 bases are TGTGCCAGCAGTTATGACGGTCCGGTCTATGGCTACACCTTC.

This clone was picked up a small number of times. V and J are TRBV7-9 and TRBJ2-7; D remains ambiguous. The CDR3 has 14 amino acids. CDR1 and CDR2 (germline): SEHNR, FQNEAQ (reference sequence). V was cut by 1 base and J by 1 base, with 8 bases left in between. The CDR3 here is CASSLEGHSYEQYF. CDR3 nucleotides: TGTGCCAGCAGCTTAGAAGGGCATTCCTACGAGCAGTACTTC. The full variable domain, in which reference TRBV7-9 and TRBJ2-7 provide the parts outside the CDR3, is DTGVSQNPRHKITKRGQNVTFRCDPISEHNRLYWYRQTLGQGPEFLTYFQNEAQLEKSRLLSDRFSAERPKGSFSTLEIQRTEQGDSAMYLCASSLEGHSYEQYFGPGTRLTVT.

The sample holds a few counts of this clone. CDR3 sequence (DNA): TGTGCCAGCAGTCCCCTCTATCTAGCGGGGGGCGCCACAGATACGCAGTATTTT. The encoded protein is CASSPLYLAGGATDTQYF. The rearrangement uses TRBV28 and TRBJ2-3; TRBD2 aligns across 11 bases. This CDR3 has 18 amino acids. Germline V gene data show CDR1 as MDHEN and CDR2 as SYDVKM. With 5 bases clipped from V and 2 bases from J, the junction kept 12 bases outside the gene matches.

The chain links TRBV9 to TRBJ2-3; the D is unclear. Germline V CDR1 and CDR2: SGDLS, YYNGEE. There are 11 residues in the CDR3. The ends were cut back, 5 bases at V and 4 bases at J, with 5 bases in the middle. CDR3 protein: CASSPADTQYF. The CDR3, as DNA: TGTGCCAGCAGTCCGGCAGATACGCAGTATTTT.

This sequence joins TRBV13 and TRBJ1-1; D is undetermined. This CDR3 comprises 14 residues. V lost 4 bases, J lost 2 bases, and 11 bases lay in between. CDR1 is PRHDT, CDR2 FYEKMQ, per germline (reference sequence). CDR3 coding DNA: TGTGCCAGCAGCTCCCGGACGGTAAACACTGAAGCTTTCTTT. It translates to CASSSRTVNTEAFF.

The chain employs TRBV29-1 and TRBJ1-1; D ambiguous. Trimming stripped 5 bases from V and 6 bases from J, with 16 bases between. Germline-derived CDR1 and CDR2 are SQVTM and ANQGSEA. The CDR3 is made up of 13 amino acids. CDR3: CSVLPENGPEAFF. The CDR3 DNA is TGCAGCGTTCTTCCAGAAAACGGGCCTGAAGCTTTCTTT.

This clone was seen only a few times. The V call is TRBV29-1, the J call TRBJ2-1, with no clear D. The CDR3 extends over 11 amino acids. Germline CDR1 and CDR2: SQVTM and ANQGSEA. Trimming took off 3 bases at V and 8 bases at J, with 8 bases between the two ends. CDR3 DNA: TGCAGCGTTGAGTCGCTCGATGAGCAGTTCTTC. Amino acid sequence: CSVESLDEQFF.

This sequence joins TRBV4-1 and TRBJ2-7; possibly TRBD1 for D (5 bases). The germline V and J ends were trimmed by 1 base and 3 bases, with 10 bases remaining between them. Germline V gene sequence: CDR1 MGHRA, CDR2 YSYEKL. The CDR3 length is 14 residues. CDR3 sequence: CASSQVQGFYEQYF. CDR3 in DNA: TGCGCCAGCAGCCAAGTTCAGGGTTTCTACGAGCAGTACTTC.

V gene TRBV29-1 combines with J gene TRBJ2-1; TRBD2 is a possible D gene (6 bases). The germline V gene encodes CDR1 SQVTM and CDR2 ANQGSEA. Trimming left V 4 bases short and J 4 bases short, with 17 bases between. The CDR3 sequence is 15 residues long. The chain's CDR3 is CSVAPLAQEYNEQFF. The CDR3 bases are TGCAGCGTTGCCCCACTAGCACAGGAGTACAATGAGCAGTTCTTC.

This rearrangement joins TRBV4-1 to TRBJ1-5; no clear D. Germline V CDR1 and CDR2: MGHRA, YSYEKL. The germline V and J ends were trimmed by 9 bases and 6 bases, with 15 bases remaining between them. CDR3 length equals 13 residues. CDR3 in DNA: TGCGCCAGTGGAGACCGAGGGAGTCAGCCCCAGCATTTT. It specifies CASGDRGSQPQHF.

There are a few counts of this clone. The gene calls are TRBV2 and TRBJ1-1; TRBD1 might be the D (6 bases). Germline CDR1 is SNHLY and CDR2 is FYNNEI. This CDR3 contains 14 residues. With 6 bases removed from V and 5 bases from J, the gap between germline ends came to 16 bases. DNA for the CDR3: TGTGCCAGCAGCCCCCATGAGGGGGGGACTGAAGCTTTCTTT. Translation: CASSPHEGGTEAFF.

V usage is TRBV5-1 and J usage is TRBJ2-1; D may be TRBD2 (5 bases). This CDR3 region has 12 residues. V lost 4 bases to trimming and J lost 7 bases, with 9 bases between them. CDR1 and CDR2 (germline): SGHRS, YFSETQ. The CDR3 coding sequence is TGCGCCAGCAGCGCTAGCTTAAATGAGCAGTTCTTC. Translating gives CASSASLNEQFF. Complete variable domain (other parts from reference TRBV5-1 and TRBJ2-1): KAGVTQTPRYLIKTRGQQVTLSCSPISGHRSVSWYQQTPGQGLQFLFEYFSETQRNKGNFPGRFSGRQFSNSRSEMNVSTLELGDSALYLCASSASLNEQFFGPGTRLTVL.